This T cell receptor beta chain stems from a study of CD8 T cells in ankylosing spondylitis. MiXCR was run by TCRdb on the 5' RACE reads, yielding one entry per CDR3 protein. The sample holds about 200,000 distinct CDR3 sequences, 7.3% seen once. The sample holds many counts of this clonotype. What it binds is unknown. The study, taken as a whole, reports: Seemingly distinctive of ankylosing spondylitis blood was a TCR beta motif formed by eight highly homologous variants.

V was cut by 1 base and J by 0 bases, with 7 bases left in between. CDR3 length: 14 residues. This sequence was found in a male donor with ankylosing spondylitis. The sequencing input was blood, either unsorted or a sorted T cell fraction (not recorded which). This sequence joins TRBV12-3 or TRBV12-4 and TRBJ2-7, with D possibly being TRBD2 (5 bases). Here the CDR3 reads CASSLGLSSYEQYF. In nucleotides, the CDR3 is TGTGCCAGCAGTTTAGGACTATCCTCCTACGAGCAGTACTTC.